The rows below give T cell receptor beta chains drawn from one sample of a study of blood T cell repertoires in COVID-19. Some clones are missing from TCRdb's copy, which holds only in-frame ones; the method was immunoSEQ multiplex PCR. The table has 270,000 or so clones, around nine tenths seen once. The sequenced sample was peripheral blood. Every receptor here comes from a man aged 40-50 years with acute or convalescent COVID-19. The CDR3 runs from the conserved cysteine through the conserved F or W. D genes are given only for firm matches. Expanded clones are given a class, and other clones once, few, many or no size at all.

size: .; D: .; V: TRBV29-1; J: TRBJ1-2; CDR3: CSVAPKGVYYGYTF; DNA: TGCAGCGTCGCCCCTAAGGGGGTATACTATGGCTACACCTTC
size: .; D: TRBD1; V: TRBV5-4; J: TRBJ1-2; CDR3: CASSTGGGTNYGYTF; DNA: TGTGCCAGCAGCACAGGGGGGGGTACTAACTATGGCTACACCTTC
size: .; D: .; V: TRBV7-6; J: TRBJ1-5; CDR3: CASSFGAEQPQHF; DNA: TGTGCCAGCAGCTTTGGGGCAGAGCAGCCCCAGCATTTT
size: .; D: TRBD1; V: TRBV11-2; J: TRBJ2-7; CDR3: CASSPGQGTYEQYF; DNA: TGTGCCAGCAGCCCCGGACAGGGAACCTACGAGCAGTACTTC
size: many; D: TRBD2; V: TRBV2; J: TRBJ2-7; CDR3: CASSFGLSIAGGHEQYF; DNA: TGTGCCAGCAGCTTTGGACTATCCATAGCGGGGGGTCACGAGCAGTACTTC
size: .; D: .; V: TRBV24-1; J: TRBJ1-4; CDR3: CATSDSVPGEKEKLFF; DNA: TGTGCCACCAGTGATTCGGTGCCGGGGGAGAAAGAAAAACTGTTTTTT
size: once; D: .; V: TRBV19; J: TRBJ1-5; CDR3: CASSTGLSQPQHF; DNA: TGTGCCAGTAGTACGGGGTTAAGTCAGCCCCAGCATTTT
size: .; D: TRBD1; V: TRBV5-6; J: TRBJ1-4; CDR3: CASSTRDRGFATNEKLFF; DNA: TGTGCCAGCAGCACCCGGGACAGGGGGTTTGCAACTAATGAAAAACTGTTTTTT
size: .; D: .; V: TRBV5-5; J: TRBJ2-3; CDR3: CASSLKGSSTDTQYF; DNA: TGTGCCAGCAGCTTGAAGGGGTCGAGCACAGATACGCAGTATTTT
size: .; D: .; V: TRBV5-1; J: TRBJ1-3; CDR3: CASRLEGNGDTIYF; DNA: TGCGCCAGCAGGTTGGAGGGTAACGGGGACACCATATATTTT
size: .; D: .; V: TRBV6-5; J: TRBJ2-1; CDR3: CASLGLPYNEQFF; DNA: TGTGCCAGTTTGGGGCTTCCCTACAATGAGCAGTTCTTC
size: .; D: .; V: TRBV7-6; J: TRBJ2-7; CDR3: CASSLGTAYEQYF; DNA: TGTGCCAGCAGCTTAGGGACAGCCTACGAGCAGTACTTC
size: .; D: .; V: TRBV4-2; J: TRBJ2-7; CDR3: CASSRGESPPRDF; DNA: TGTGCCAGCAGCCGGGGGGAGAGTCCCCCTCGGGACTTC
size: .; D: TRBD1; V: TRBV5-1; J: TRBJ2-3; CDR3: CASSLQGQGDTQYF; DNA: TGCGCCAGCAGCTTACAGGGGCAGGGAGATACGCAGTATTTT
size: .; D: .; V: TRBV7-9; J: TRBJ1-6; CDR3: CASSLGQSYNSPLHF; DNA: TGTGCCAGCAGCCTCGGACAGTCTTATAATTCACCCCTCCACTTT
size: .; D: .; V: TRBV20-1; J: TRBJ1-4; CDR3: CSASIGRGRLFF; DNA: TGCAGTGCTAGTATCGGTAGGGGTAGACTGTTTTTT
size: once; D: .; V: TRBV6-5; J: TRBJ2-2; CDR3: CASSYGSSDTGELFF; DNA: TGTGCCAGCAGTTACGGTTCGTCGGACACCGGGGAGCTGTTTTTT
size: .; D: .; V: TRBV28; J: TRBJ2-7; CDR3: CASSLAGNEQYF; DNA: TGTGCCAGCAGCCTTGCGGGGAACGAGCAGTACTTC
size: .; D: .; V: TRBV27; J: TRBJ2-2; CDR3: CASSSLNTGELFF; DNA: TGTGCCAGCAGTTCCCTAAACACCGGGGAGCTGTTTTTT
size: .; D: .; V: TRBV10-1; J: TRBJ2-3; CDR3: CASSEQTDTQYF; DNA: TGCGCCAGCAGTGAGCAAACAGATACGCAGTATTTT
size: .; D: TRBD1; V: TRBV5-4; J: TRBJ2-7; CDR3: CASSLQGQDEQYF; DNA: TGTGCCAGCAGCCTACAGGGGCAGGACGAGCAGTACTTC
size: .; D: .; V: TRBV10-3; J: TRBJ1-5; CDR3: CAISQPGQPQHF; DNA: TGTGCCATCAGCCAACCAGGGCAGCCCCAGCATTTT
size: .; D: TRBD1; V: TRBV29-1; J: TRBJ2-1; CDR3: CSVVRDRGYNEQFF; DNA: TGCAGCGTCGTACGGGACAGGGGATACAATGAGCAGTTCTTC
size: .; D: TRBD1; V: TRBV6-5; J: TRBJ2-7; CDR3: CASSRDSPYEQYF; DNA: TGTGCCAGCAGCCGGGACAGCCCCTACGAGCAGTACTTC
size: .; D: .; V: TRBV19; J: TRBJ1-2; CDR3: CASSWAANYGYTF; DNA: TGTGCCAGTAGTTGGGCAGCTAACTATGGCTACACCTTC
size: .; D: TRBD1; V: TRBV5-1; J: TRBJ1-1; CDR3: CASSLAAGQGTEAFF; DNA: TGCGCCAGCAGCTTGGCCGCGGGACAGGGCACTGAAGCTTTCTTT
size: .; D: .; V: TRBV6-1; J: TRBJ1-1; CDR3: CASSEFETGWNTEAFF; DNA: TGTGCCAGCAGTGAATTTGAAACAGGGTGGAACACTGAAGCTTTCTTT
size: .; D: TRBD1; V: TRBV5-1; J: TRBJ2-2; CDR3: CASSPRTGGSTGELFF; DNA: TGCGCCAGCAGCCCCCGGACAGGGGGGAGCACCGGGGAGCTGTTTTTT
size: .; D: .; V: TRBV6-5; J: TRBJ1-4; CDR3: CASSYSSAGDNEKLFF; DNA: TGTGCCAGCAGTTACTCATCGGCGGGAGATAATGAAAAACTGTTTTTT
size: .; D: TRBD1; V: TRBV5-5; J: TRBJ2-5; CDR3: CASSHTGEETQYF; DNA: TGTGCCAGCAGCCATACAGGGGAAGAGACCCAGTACTTC
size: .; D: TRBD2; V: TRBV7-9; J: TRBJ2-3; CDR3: CASSFWGGRRGDTQYF; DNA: TGTGCCAGCAGCTTTTGGGGAGGGCGGCGGGGAGATACGCAGTATTTT